The rows below give T cell receptor beta chains drawn from one sample of a study of brain T cells in children with intractable seizures. Assay used: immunoSEQ multiplex PCR; TCRdb lists only in-frame clones, some missing. The sample includes roughly 80,000 clones, about 93% of them seen just once. The material was peripheral blood, obtained at surgery. The receptors shown here come from a girl aged 2 to 10 with Rasmussen encephalitis and intractable seizures. The CDR3 runs from the conserved cysteine through the conserved F or W. The D gene is left open where the match is weak. Not all rows give a size; the values are once, few, many and, for expanded clones, a class.

clone_size,d_call,j_call,v_call,cdr3_length,cdr3_nt,cdr3_aa
NA,NA,TRBJ1-5,TRBV10-2,13,TGCGCCAGCGCTGGGACGGAGAATCAGCCCCAGCATTTT,CASAGTENQPQHF
NA,TRBD1,TRBJ1-1,TRBV30,16,TGTGCCTGGAGCGAAGAACCACAGGGGTTGCGCACTGAAGCTTTCTTT,CAWSEEPQGLRTEAFF
NA,NA,TRBJ2-7,TRBV15,13,TGTGCCACCAGCTTCCGACACAGCTACGAGCAGTACTTC,CATSFRHSYEQYF
NA,TRBD2,TRBJ2-2,TRBV7-3,15,TGTGCCAGCAGACAGACTAGCGGGGGCGGCGGGGAGCTGTTTTTT,CASRQTSGGGGELFF
NA,NA,TRBJ1-1,TRBV5-4,14,TGTGCCAGCAGCTTTGCAGGGATGAACACTGAAGCTTTCTTT,CASSFAGMNTEAFF
NA,TRBD1,TRBJ1-5,TRBV27,15,TGTGCCAGCAGCTCGACAGGGAACACCAATCAGCCCCAGCATTTT,CASSSTGNTNQPQHF
NA,TRBD2,TRBJ2-5,TRBV6-1,16,TGTGCCAGCAGTGTTGGGACTAGCGGTTTCCAAGAGACCCAGTACTTC,CASSVGTSGFQETQYF
NA,NA,TRBJ2-3,TRBV9,14,TGTGCCAGCAGCGTCTCCGGAAGCACAGATACGCAGTATTTT,CASSVSGSTDTQYF
NA,TRBD1,TRBJ1-2,TRBV19,14,TGTGCCAGTAGTGGGGACAGCCCGAACTATGGCTACACCTTC,CASSGDSPNYGYTF
NA,NA,TRBJ2-1,TRBV7-9,14,TGTGCCAGCAGCTTATCAGGCTCCTACAATGAGCAGTTCTTC,CASSLSGSYNEQFF
NA,NA,TRBJ2-1,TRBV7-2,12,TGTGCCAGCAGCTCTGGGAGGAATGAGCAGTTCTTC,CASSSGRNEQFF
NA,NA,TRBJ1-1,TRBV30,14,TGTGCCTGGAGTGTACTTTGGGGGACCACTGAAGCTTTCTTT,CAWSVLWGTTEAFF
NA,NA,TRBJ2-1,TRBV7-3,13,TGTGCCAGCAGCTTACGGGCTTTCAATGAGCAGTTCTTC,CASSLRAFNEQFF
few,NA,TRBJ2-7,TRBV3-1/TRBV3-2,13,TGTGCCAGCAGCCCACCCCTCGGTTACGAGCAGTACTTC,CASSPPLGYEQYF
NA,NA,TRBJ2-7,TRBV11-2,15,TGTGCCAGCAGCCAGACTGCAACTTTACCCTACGAGCAGTACTTC,CASSQTATLPYEQYF
NA,NA,TRBJ2-7,TRBV11-3,11,TGTGCCAGCAGCCCAGGGTACGAGCAGTACTTC,CASSPGYEQYF
NA,NA,TRBJ1-2,TRBV27,15,TGTGCCAGCAGTTTATCGGGCGGCGGGAACTATGGCTACACCTTC,CASSLSGGGNYGYTF
NA,TRBD1,TRBJ2-7,TRBV18,14,TGTGCCAGCTCACCCCGACAGGGCACTGACGAGCAGTACTTC,CASSPRQGTDEQYF
few,NA,TRBJ1-6,TRBV1,12,TGCACCAGCAGGGTCAAACATTCACCCCTCCACTTT,CTSRVKHSPLHF
NA,NA,TRBJ2-1,TRBV2,12,TGTGCCAGTTCCTCCGGGGGAAGAGAGCAGTTCTTC,CASSSGGREQFF
NA,NA,TRBJ1-6,TRBV10-3,16,TGTGCCATCAGTGACTCGATGGACATAGAAAATTCACCCCTCCACTTT,CAISDSMDIENSPLHF
NA,NA,TRBJ1-1,TRBV7-9,12,TGTGCCAGCAGCCGAAAGACGAGGGAAGCTTTCTTT,CASSRKTREAFF
NA,NA,TRBJ2-5,TRBV11-3,14,TGTGCCAGCAGCTTCCACGATAGCCAAGAGACCCAGTACTTC,CASSFHDSQETQYF
NA,NA,TRBJ1-5,TRBV2,15,TGTGCCAGCAGGTGGGAGGGAGGAGGCAATCAGCCCCAGCATTTT,CASRWEGGGNQPQHF
once,TRBD1,TRBJ2-7,TRBV29-1,14,TGCAGCGTTTCGGCCGGACAGGGGGCTTACGAGCAGTACTTC,CSVSAGQGAYEQYF
NA,NA,TRBJ1-5,TRBV5-6,14,TGTGCCAGCAGCTTGCGGTCCAGCAATCAGCCCCAGCATTTT,CASSLRSSNQPQHF
once,NA,TRBJ2-7,TRBV30,13,TGTGCCTGGAGTGTCGGGATTACCTACGAGCAGTACTTC,CAWSVGITYEQYF
NA,NA,TRBJ1-2,TRBV28,13,TGTGCCAGCACCCGTGCGGGCCTCTATGGCTACACCTTC,CASTRAGLYGYTF
NA,NA,TRBJ1-1,TRBV23-1,19,TGCGCCAGCGGAAGAAACCAAATCGTGGCGAAAGGGGGGTACACTGAAGCTTTCTTT,CASGRNQIVAKGGYTEAFF
NA,TRBD1,TRBJ1-6,TRBV7-9,14,TGTGCCAGCAGCTCACAGGGGCAGAATTCACCCCTCCACTTT,CASSSQGQNSPLHF
NA,TRBD1,TRBJ1-1,TRBV18,13,TGTGCCAGCTCAAGAGGGGGCTGGGCTGAAGCTTTCTTT,CASSRGGWAEAFF
NA,NA,TRBJ2-7,TRBV11-1,14,TGTGCCAGCAGCTTATTAAGAGGGGGCTACGAGCAGTACTTC,CASSLLRGGYEQYF
NA,NA,TRBJ2-7,TRBV7-9,13,TGTGCCAGCAGCTTAGGAGGCAGGGACGAGCAGTACTTC,CASSLGGRDEQYF
NA,TRBD1,TRBJ1-5,TRBV5-6,13,TGTGCCAGCAGACAACAGGGGACCCAGCCCCAGCATTTT,CASRQQGTQPQHF
NA,NA,TRBJ1-2,TRBV2,15,TGTGCCAGCAGTGGGGGCCCTTCAAGGGCCTATGGCTACACCTTC,CASSGGPSRAYGYTF
once,NA,TRBJ1-2,TRBV2,13,TGTGCCAGCAGTGAATCAGGCTTCTATGGCTACACCTTC,CASSESGFYGYTF
NA,TRBD1,TRBJ1-5,TRBV28,14,TGTGCCAGCAGGGGTCCGGGACAGGATCAGCCCCAGCATTTT,CASRGPGQDQPQHF
few,TRBD1,TRBJ1-6,TRBV6-6,16,TGTGCCAGCAGTAAAATCCGACAGGGGGCCCAGTCACCCCTCCACTTT,CASSKIRQGAQSPLHF
NA,NA,TRBJ1-6,TRBV6-1,14,TGTGCCAGCAGTGATCTGGGGTTTGGTTCACCCCTCCACTTT,CASSDLGFGSPLHF
once,NA,TRBJ2-7,TRBV18,16,TGTGCCAGCTCACGGGGGGGACAGGAAAATACCTACGAGCAGTACTTC,CASSRGGQENTYEQYF
NA,NA,TRBJ1-4,TRBV7-9,17,TGTGCCAGCAGCGCCGGCGGGGATGGGCCTGATAATGAAAAACTGTTTTTT,CASSAGGDGPDNEKLFF
NA,TRBD1,TRBJ2-7,TRBV29-1,16,TGCAGCGTTGGGCTCCTAGCCCGGGACAGGGCCCGGGTGCAGTACTTC,CSVGLLARDRARVQYF
NA,NA,TRBJ2-7,TRBV7-2,16,TGTGCCAGCAGCTTAGTCGGGGGACCCCTTCTCTACGAGCAGTACTTC,CASSLVGGPLLYEQYF
NA,NA,TRBJ2-5,TRBV12-3/TRBV12-4,13,TGTGCCAGCAGTTTCGGGATTCAAGAGACCCAGTACTTC,CASSFGIQETQYF
NA,NA,TRBJ1-4,TRBV28,12,TGTGCCAGCAGTTTTTACGCTGAAAAACTGTTTTTT,CASSFYAEKLFF
NA,NA,TRBJ2-1,TRBV5-6,11,TGTGCCAGCAGCTTGGGAAAGGGGAAGTTCTTC,CASSLGKGKFF
NA,NA,TRBJ1-2,TRBV28,13,TGTGCCAGCAGTTTCAGAGGTCTCTATGGCTACACCTTC,CASSFRGLYGYTF
NA,NA,TRBJ2-1,TRBV9,14,TGTGCCAGCACCGAGGGGGGTTACTACAATGAGCAGTTCTTC,CASTEGGYYNEQFF
NA,NA,TRBJ1-1,TRBV27,13,TGTGCCAGCAGGTACAGGGAAAACACTGAAGCTTTCTTT,CASRYRENTEAFF
NA,NA,TRBJ2-1,TRBV10-2,11,TGCGCCAGCAGTGGGGGGGCCGGGTCCTTCTTC,CASSGGAGSFF